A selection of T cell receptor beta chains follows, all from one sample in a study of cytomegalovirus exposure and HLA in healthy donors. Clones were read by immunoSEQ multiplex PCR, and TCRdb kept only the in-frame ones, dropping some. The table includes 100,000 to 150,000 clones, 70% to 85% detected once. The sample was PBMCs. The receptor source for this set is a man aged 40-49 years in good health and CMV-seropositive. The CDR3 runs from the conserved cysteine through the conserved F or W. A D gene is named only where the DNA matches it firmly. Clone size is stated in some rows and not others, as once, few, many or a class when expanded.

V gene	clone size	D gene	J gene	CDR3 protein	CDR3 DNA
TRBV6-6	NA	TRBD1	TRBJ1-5	CASTPYRGERLEPQHF	TGTGCCAGCACCCCCTACAGGGGGGAGAGGTTGGAGCCCCAGCATTTT
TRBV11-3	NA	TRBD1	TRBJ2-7	CASSLQTGGGEQYF	TGTGCCAGCAGCTTACAGACAGGGGGCGGGGAGCAGTACTTC
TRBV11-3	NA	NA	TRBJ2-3	CASSLRQDPTDTQYF	TGTGCCAGCAGCTTACGACAGGACCCCACAGATACGCAGTATTTT
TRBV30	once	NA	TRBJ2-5	CALGYGGQETQYF	TGTGCCTTGGGGTACGGGGGTCAAGAGACCCAGTACTTC
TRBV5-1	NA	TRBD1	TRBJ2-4	CASSLVARGFLTKNIQYF	TGCGCCAGCAGCTTGGTTGCCAGGGGGTTCCTCACCAAAAACATTCAGTACTTC
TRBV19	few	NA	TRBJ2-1	CASSIAVHEQFF	TGTGCCAGTAGTATAGCCGTTCATGAGCAGTTCTTC
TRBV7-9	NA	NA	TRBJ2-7	CASSLIRFEQYF	TGTGCCAGCAGCTTAATACGGTTCGAGCAGTACTTC
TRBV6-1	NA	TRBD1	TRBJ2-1	CASSAGGLGAYNEQFF	TGTGCCAGCAGTGCAGGGGGTCTGGGGGCGTACAATGAGCAGTTCTTC
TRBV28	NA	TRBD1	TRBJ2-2	CASSLSGTGPGELFF	TGTGCCAGCAGTTTAAGTGGGACAGGGCCCGGGGAGCTGTTTTTT
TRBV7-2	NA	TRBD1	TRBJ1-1	CASSLMGQGMTEAFF	TGTGCCAGCAGCTTAATGGGACAGGGGATGACGGAAGCTTTCTTT
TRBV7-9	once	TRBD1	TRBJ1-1	CASSLVVSTGANTEAFF	TGTGCCAGCAGCTTAGTCGTTTCGACAGGGGCGAACACTGAAGCTTTCTTT
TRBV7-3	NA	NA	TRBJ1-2	CASSPGRGSYGYTF	TGTGCCAGCAGTCCCGGGAGAGGCAGCTATGGCTACACCTTC
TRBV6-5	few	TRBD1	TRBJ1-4	CASREPGQNEKLFF	TGTGCCAGCAGAGAACCGGGACAGAATGAAAAACTGTTTTTT
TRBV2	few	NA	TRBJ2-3	CASSDPRSSGDTQYF	TGTGCCAGCAGTGACCCACGGTCATCCGGAGATACGCAGTATTTT
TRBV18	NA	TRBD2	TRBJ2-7	CASSLGSGAEEQYF	TGTGCCAGCTCTCTCGGTAGCGGGGCGGAGGAGCAGTACTTC
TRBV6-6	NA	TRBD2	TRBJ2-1	CASRPSGRAANEQFF	TGTGCCAGCAGACCCAGCGGGAGGGCCGCGAATGAGCAGTTCTTC
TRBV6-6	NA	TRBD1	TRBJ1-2	CASTNHGTGRLYGYTF	TGTGCCAGTACCAATCACGGGACAGGACGCCTCTATGGCTACACCTTC
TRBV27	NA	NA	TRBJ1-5	CASSLSSGVGNQPQHF	TGTGCCAGCAGTTTATCGTCCGGGGTTGGCAATCAGCCCCAGCATTTT
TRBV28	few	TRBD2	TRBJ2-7	CASSLSSSGYGSYEQYF	TGTGCCAGCAGTTTAAGTTCTAGCGGGTATGGGTCCTACGAGCAGTACTTC
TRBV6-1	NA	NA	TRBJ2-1	CASSEARGRIGQFF	TGTGCCAGCAGTGAAGCGCGGGGTCGGATTGGGCAGTTCTTC
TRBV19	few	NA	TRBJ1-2	CASNRVDYGYTF	TGTGCCAGTAACCGTGTAGACTATGGCTACACCTTC
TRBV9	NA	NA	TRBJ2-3	CASGASGRTTDTQYF	TGTGCCAGCGGTGCATCGGGGAGAACGACAGATACGCAGTATTTT
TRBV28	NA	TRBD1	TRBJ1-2	CASRPSGTGGRDTF	TGTGCCAGCAGGCCATCCGGGACAGGGGGAAGGGACACCTTC
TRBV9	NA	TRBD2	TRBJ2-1	CASSVGSGRGNEQFF	TGTGCCAGCAGCGTAGGCTCTGGGAGGGGCAATGAGCAGTTCTTC
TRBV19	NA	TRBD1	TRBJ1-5	CASSFRQGINGNQPQHF	TGTGCCAGTAGTTTCAGACAGGGAATTAATGGCAATCAGCCCCAGCATTTT
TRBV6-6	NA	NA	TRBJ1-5	CASSYSMGRHQPQHF	TGTGCCAGCAGTTACTCGATGGGCAGACATCAGCCCCAGCATTTT
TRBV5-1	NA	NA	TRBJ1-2	CASSPPEGGGNYGYTF	TGCGCCAGCAGCCCCCCGGAGGGAGGAGGGAACTATGGCTACACCTTC
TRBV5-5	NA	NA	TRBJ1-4	CASSYTTTLLTSNEKLFF	TGTGCCAGCAGCTATACCACGACGCTACTAACGTCTAATGAAAAACTGTTTTTT
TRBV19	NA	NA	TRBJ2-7	CASSIKGGINEQYF	TGTGCCAGTAGTATAAAGGGAGGTATCAACGAGCAGTACTTC
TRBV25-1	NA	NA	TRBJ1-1	CATRQMNTEAFF	TGTGCCACCAGACAGATGAACACTGAAGCTTTCTTT
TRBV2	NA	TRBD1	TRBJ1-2	CASSRGQGILRVDYGYTF	TGTGCCAGCAGCCGAGGACAGGGAATTTTGCGTGTAGACTATGGCTACACCTTC
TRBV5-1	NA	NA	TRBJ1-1	CASSPPGRARPNTEAFF	TGCGCCAGCAGCCCTCCGGGGAGGGCACGCCCGAACACTGAAGCTTTCTTT